Listed here are 12 T cell receptor beta chains from one sample, sequenced in a study of cytomegalovirus exposure and HLA in healthy donors. PCR employed 60 Vbeta and 13 Jbeta primers. The method was immunoSEQ multiplex PCR; TCRdb's version includes in-frame clones alone and lacks a portion of them. The sample includes just under 65,000 clones, around 80% of them seen just once. Source material: PBMCs. The receptors were gathered from a woman in her twenties or thirties in good health and CMV-seronegative.

V gene TRBV29-1 combines with J gene TRBJ2-3; 15 bases line up with TRBD2. The CDR3 covers 16 residues. CDR1 and CDR2 (germline): SQVTM, ANQGSEA. V dropped 4 bases and J dropped 6; count of bases not matched to a gene: 8. The CDR3 protein is CSVARTSGGAGDTQYF. Written as DNA, the CDR3 is TGCAGCGTTGCAAGGACTAGCGGGGGGGCCGGGGATACGCAGTATTTT.

This rearrangement joins TRBV30 to TRBJ2-1; 13 nucleotides align to TRBD2. Unmatched junction bases numbered 6, after V lost 4 bases and J lost 9 bases. CDR1 is GTSNPN, CDR2 SVGIG, per germline (reference sequence). The CDR3 is 14 residues long. For the CDR3, the DNA is TGTGCCTGGATCGGACTAGCGGGAGTTAGTGAGCAGTTCTTC. It codes for CAWIGLAGVSEQFF.

The V and J genes are TRBV6-5 and TRBJ1-1, with a possible D match to TRBD1 (6 bases). CDR1 and CDR2 from the germline V gene are MNHEY and SVGAGI. The CDR3 spans 14 residues. V was clipped by 0 bases and J by 1 base, with 6 bases between them. CDR3 amino acids: CASSYSTGNTEAFF. The CDR3 DNA reads as TGTGCCAGCAGTTACTCGACAGGGAACACTGAAGCTTTCTTT.

This clone was detected once. The chain recombines TRBV19 with TRBJ1-5; possible D gene TRBD1, 5 bases. The CDR3 contains 13 residues. V shed 5 bases and J shed 7 bases, with 12 bases lying between them. Germline V gives CDR1 LNHDA, CDR2 SQIVND (reference sequence). DNA for the CDR3: TGTGCCAGTAGTGTCAGGGTGGACCAGCCCCAGCATTTT. Translating it yields CASSVRVDQPQHF.

The CDR3 is CASSELQGDSPLHF. DNA of the CDR3: TGTGCCAGCAGTGAATTGCAGGGGGATTCACCCCTCCACTTT. J is TRBJ1-6 and V is TRBV6-1; 7 bases align to TRBD1. The CDR3 is 14 residues long. V was clipped by 2 bases and J by 8 bases; unmatched bases: 3. From germline, CDR1 is MNHNS and CDR2 SASEGT.

The sample holds one count of this clone. V and J are TRBV2 and TRBJ2-1; TRBD2 matches at 10 bases. Germline values: CDR1 SNHLY, CDR2 FYNNEI. The CDR3 totals 14 residues. J gave up 6 bases and V 7 bases, and 6 bases lay outside the gene matches. The chain's CDR3 is CASIEREGRNEQFF. The CDR3 DNA is TGTGCCAGCATCGAGCGGGAGGGTCGCAATGAGCAGTTCTTC.

The chain employs TRBV2 and TRBJ1-5, with 9 nucleotides matching TRBD1. The germline CDR1 and CDR2 sequences are SNHLY and FYNNEI. The CDR3 covers 12 residues. Unmatched junction bases numbered 5, after V lost 6 bases and J lost 11 bases. Written as DNA, the CDR3 is TGTGCCAGCAGGGGGACAGGGAGGACCCAGCATTTT. Protein sequence: CASRGTGRTQHF.

A note on this clone: The CDR3 does not close with the conserved phenylalanine or tryptophan, likely indicating a read error. The chain employs TRBV28 and TRBJ1-2; TRBD1 aligns across 9 bases. The CDR3 covers 13 residues. The junction had 9 bases not matched to a gene; V was cut back by 8 bases and J by 8 bases. Germline CDR1 is MDHEN and CDR2 is SYDVKM. CDR3 in amino acids: CASHLQGAGGYTV. The CDR3 DNA reads as TGTGCCAGCCACTTACAGGGGGCTGGAGGCTACACCGTC.

The chain recombines TRBV5-1 with TRBJ2-2; 8 bases are shared with TRBD1. This CDR3 region has 15 residues. The trim removed 4 bases at V and 5 bases at J, leaving 7 bases unmatched. The germline V gene encodes CDR1 SGHRS and CDR2 YFSETQ. CDR3 sequence (DNA): TGCGCCAGCAGCCACGACAGGGGATTGACCGGGGAGCTGTTTTTT. It is translated as CASSHDRGLTGELFF.

V is TRBV10-2 and J is TRBJ2-7; no clear D gene. Trimming removed 2 bases at V and 7 bases at J, with 15 bases between. From germline, CDR1 is WSHSY and CDR2 SAAADI. The CDR3 spans 14 residues. The CDR3: CASSEVNPTREQYF. In DNA form, the CDR3 reads TGCGCCAGCAGTGAGGTAAACCCCACGCGAGAGCAGTACTTC.

The chain joins TRBV4-1 to TRBJ1-5; D is possibly TRBD1 (5 bases). The V gene lost 1 base and the J gene lost 2 bases, with 12 bases spanning the gap. The CDR3 covers 16 residues. Germline V gene data show CDR1 as MGHRA and CDR2 as YSYEKL. This CDR3 reads CASSQVGGFGNQPQHF. Written as DNA, the CDR3 is TGCGCCAGCAGCCAAGTTGGGGGGTTTGGCAATCAGCCCCAGCATTTT.

This clone was observed a handful of times. The CDR3 sequence is CAWSDGTTSGPYEQYF. The CDR3, as DNA: TGTGCCTGGAGTGACGGGACCACTAGCGGCCCCTACGAGCAGTACTTC. The chain is built from TRBV30 and TRBJ2-7, with 8 positions matching TRBD2. The V and J ends lost 1 base and 2 bases, in that order; junction bases with no gene match: 10. CDR1 and CDR2 (germline): GTSNPN, SVGIG (reference sequence). The CDR3 length is 16 residues.